This T cell receptor (beta chain) is drawn from a study of blood T cell repertoires in COVID-19. Across the whole study: In each case, the material was cDNA or gDNA derived from T cells, B-cell-depleted T cells, or PBMCs.

Adults between about 18 and 95 years of age took part from 24 US areas. Clinical history reported by participants formed the basis on which cohorts were assigned. Under the authors' procedure: Counts of nucleated cells, estimated from reference gene primer amplification, were obtained. TCRdb's copy holds only in-frame clones and misses some; the assay was immunoSEQ multiplex PCR. D and trimming come from the DNA, and the V and J calls and clone size come from that table. Of more than 350,000 clones listed, 70% to 90% are singletons. This clone was found once. The CDR3 extends over 14 amino acids. V was shortened by 4 bases and J by 8 bases, with 15 bases between the two germline ends. Per the germline V gene, CDR1 is SNHLY and CDR2 is FYNNEI.

The sequenced sample was PBMCs or T cells enriched from blood (not recorded which). V and J are TRBV2 and TRBJ2-1; D is possibly TRBD2 (6 bases). The sequence came from a woman aged 18-29 years who had been exposed to COVID-19. The CDR3 coding sequence is TGTGCCAGCAGTGGCGGCGGGAACCTCGATGAGCAGTTCTTC. This translates into CASSGGGNLDEQFF.